One and the same sample provided the 3 T cell receptor beta chains below, sequenced in a study of regulatory T cells in long-lasting Graves disease. Time point noted: newly diagnosed GD, antithyroid drugs for less than 3 months. PBMC-derived RNA was used for the TCR library. Construction of TCR beta libraries relied on iRepertoire HTBI primers and on Arm-PCR targeting CDR3 regions. MiXCR, applied by TCRdb to the multiplex PCR reads, yields one record per CDR3 protein. Here the sample spans 550,000 to 600,000 distinct CDR3 sequences, roughly a sixth being singletons. The same data also went into a second study, on T cells in Graves' hyperthyroidism and ophthalmopathy.

This material consisted of peripheral blood mononuclear cells (PBMCs), taken at new diagnosis, from a patient treated with antithyroid drugs. The receptors were gathered from a man younger than 35 with Graves disease.

This clonotype was seen ten or more times. The V and J genes are TRBV7-3 and TRBJ2-1, with TRBD2 identical over 8 bases. J gave up 4 bases and V 8 bases, and 10 bases lay outside the gene matches. This CDR3 has 15 residues. Germline values: CDR1 SGHTA, CDR2 FQGTGA. The CDR3 sequence: CASSLMSGGYNEQFF. The CDR3 DNA follows: TGTGCCAGCTCCCTTATGTCGGGAGGGTACAATGAGCAGTTCTTC.

This clonotype came up a few times. The chain joins TRBV30 to TRBJ2-7, with D uncertain. Germline lookup yields CDR1 GTSNPN and CDR2 SVGIG (reference sequence). V lost 2 bases, J lost 5 bases, and 13 bases lay in between. The CDR3 contains 13 residues. The CDR3 DNA follows: TGTGCCTGGAGTTGGGCAGCACCGAACGAGCAGTACTTC. Protein: CAWSWAAPNEQYF. Complete variable domain (other parts from reference TRBV30 and TRBJ2-7): SQTIHQWPATLVQPVGSPLSLECTVEGTSNPNLYWYRQAAGRGLQLLFYSVGIGQISSEVPQNLSASRPQDRQFILSSKKLLLSDSGFYLCAWSWAAPNEQYFGPGTRLTVT.

This clonotype appeared many times. The V gene is TRBV12-3 or TRBV12-4, the J gene TRBJ2-1; D is possibly TRBD1 or TRBD2 (5 bases each). The CDR3 runs to 13 residues. V dropped 6 bases and J dropped 6 bases, with 12 bases sitting between them. CDR3 bases: TGTGCCAGCAGGTTCCAGGGAGTCAATGAGCAGTTCTTC. Its translation: CASRFQGVNEQFF.